The rows below give T cell receptor beta chains drawn from one sample of a study of T-cell reconstitution after alpha-beta-depleted transplantation in children. TCRdb analysed the PCR reads with MiXCR anew, one entry per CDR3 protein. The repertoire includes around 600,000 distinct CDR3 sequences, roughly a tenth of them detected once, and approximately 4.1% sits in the top ten. Sequencing used PBMCs from the stem cell graft donor, obtained from the stem cell graft. The receptors shown here come from a human donor who donated a stem cell graft to a child with acute myeloid leukemia. The conserved cysteine and the conserved F or W are not part of the CDR3 here. The order of the fields is clone size, V gene, J gene, CDR3 protein. Expanded clones get a size class; other rows say once, few or many, or leave the size out.

size: few
V: TRBV27
J: TRBJ2-2
CDR3: AVGKGEVMTGELF

size: .
V: TRBV9
J: TRBJ2-3
CDR3: ASSSLGLAPRDTQY

size: few
V: TRBV5-6
J: TRBJ2-1
CDR3: ASSLSTLGSL

size: .
V: TRBV19
J: TRBJ2-1
CDR3: ASSPLETTINDEQF

size: .
V: TRBV20-1
J: TRBJ2-1
CDR3: SASRRSSYNEQF

size: few
V: TRBV20-1
J: TRBJ2-7
CDR3: SALLADYEQY

size: .
V: TRBV5-1
J: TRBJ2-4
CDR3: ASRTAYTQNIQY

size: few
V: TRBV27
J: TRBJ2-1
CDR3: ASSSPEGLKQF

size: few
V: TRBV12-3/TRBV12-4
J: TRBJ2-6
CDR3: ASSLARTRSGANVLT

size: few
V: TRBV12-3/TRBV12-4
J: TRBJ2-1
CDR3: ASTTTSGSYNEQF

size: few
V: TRBV6-2/TRBV6-3
J: TRBJ2-7
CDR3: ASSLLQSSYEQY

size: many
V: TRBV10-3
J: TRBJ1-1
CDR3: AISDPPGGRTEAF

size: few
V: TRBV10-3
J: TRBJ2-2
CDR3: AISGTAGGIINTGELF

size: many
V: TRBV7-3
J: TRBJ2-3
CDR3: ASSLTYWGDTQY

size: .
V: TRBV2
J: TRBJ2-7
CDR3: ASSEVPSGSFHEQY

size: .
V: TRBV5-1
J: TRBJ1-5
CDR3: ASRYGTGGNQPQH

size: few
V: TRBV7-2
J: TRBJ1-1
CDR3: ASSHRGTEAF

size: few
V: TRBV7-2
J: TRBJ2-7
CDR3: ASSSGLIDYEQY

size: many
V: TRBV12-3/TRBV12-4
J: TRBJ2-7
CDR3: ASSYWSEEQY

size: few
V: TRBV2
J: TRBJ2-7
CDR3: ASSEHDYEQY

size: .
V: TRBV10-3
J: TRBJ2-5
CDR3: AISLQGSQETQY

size: many
V: TRBV12-3/TRBV12-4
J: TRBJ2-2
CDR3: ASSLSGQKLF

size: many
V: TRBV6-2/TRBV6-3
J: TRBJ1-2
CDR3: ASSYPGQGVYGYT

size: few
V: TRBV6-5
J: TRBJ2-7
CDR3: ASSNGRNSYEQY

size: .
V: TRBV20-1
J: TRBJ2-1
CDR3: SPQRQGRIYNEQF

size: .
V: TRBV5-1
J: TRBJ2-3
CDR3: ASKAQGLAVFTTDTQY

size: few
V: TRBV4-3
J: TRBJ2-7
CDR3: ASSQGRGKAWEQY

size: many
V: TRBV6-2/TRBV6-3
J: TRBJ2-5
CDR3: ASSYEPPLETQY

size: many
V: TRBV11-2
J: TRBJ1-5
CDR3: ASSLDPAGATKGNQPQH

size: many
V: TRBV29-1
J: TRBJ2-1
CDR3: SAKTTSGRVRGEQF

size: few
V: TRBV5-1
J: TRBJ2-1
CDR3: ASSLLADEQF

size: .
V: TRBV9
J: TRBJ2-3
CDR3: ASSAPGGFGTDTQY

size: .
V: TRBV15
J: TRBJ1-3
CDR3: ATSREPGTGKAGNTIY

size: .
V: TRBV5-5
J: TRBJ2-1
CDR3: ASSLVGLAGGVEQF

size: .
V: TRBV10-2
J: TRBJ2-1
CDR3: ASSESNREGNEQF

size: many
V: TRBV4-3
J: TRBJ1-4
CDR3: ASSQGTGGEKLF

size: few
V: TRBV7-2
J: TRBJ1-5
CDR3: ASSLVGTGNQPQH

size: many
V: TRBV12-3/TRBV12-4
J: TRBJ1-3
CDR3: ASSDVAVGGNTIY

size: many
V: TRBV6-2/TRBV6-3
J: TRBJ2-7
CDR3: ASSSNLGQDLTYEQY

size: many
V: TRBV28
J: TRBJ2-7
CDR3: ASSLRRTYEQY

size: few
V: TRBV6-2/TRBV6-3
J: TRBJ2-3
CDR3: ASSHSGRADTQY